A selection of T cell receptor beta chains follows, all from one sample in a study of blood T cells in healthy people across ages. A single record per CDR3 protein comes from TCRdb applying MiXCR to the 5' RACE reads. This table holds 800,000 to 1,300,000 distinct CDR3 sequences, under 30% found once. In addition, the sample was reused for a study of T cells of mothers and their children.

The sequencing sample was made of blood. The receptor source for this set is a girl aged 2-15 years in good health. CDR3s include the opening cysteine and the closing phenylalanine or tryptophan. D genes are given only for firm matches. Expanded clones get a size class; other rows say once, few or many, or leave the size out.

v_call,clone_size,d_call,j_call,cdr3_nt,cdr3_aa
TRBV3-1,few,TRBD2,TRBJ2-1,TGTGCCAGCAGCCAATCCCTAGCGGTATACAATGAGCAGTTCTTC,CASSQSLAVYNEQFF
TRBV20-1,NA,TRBD2,TRBJ2-7,TGCAGTGCTAGCTGGACTAGCGGGAGTCGCGAGCAGTACTTC,CSASWTSGSREQYF
TRBV11-2,few,NA,TRBJ2-3,TGTGCCAGCAGCAAGCTCGGCACAGATACGCAGTATTTT,CASSKLGTDTQYF
TRBV11-2,NA,TRBD2,TRBJ2-7,TGTGCCAGCAGCGTAGACCCTAGCGGCTACGAGCAGTACTTC,CASSVDPSGYEQYF
TRBV4-1,few,NA,TRBJ2-7,TGCGCCAGCAACCAATCTGGGACACCCTCCTACGAGCAGTACTTC,CASNQSGTPSYEQYF
TRBV7-3,NA,NA,TRBJ1-1,TGTGCCAGCAGCGAAGGGGGTTCTGGGGGCGGTACTGAAGCTTTCTTT,CASSEGGSGGGTEAFF
TRBV5-1,NA,NA,TRBJ2-7,TGCGCCAGCAGCTTGTCACAGTTATACTACGAGCAGTACTTC,CASSLSQLYYEQYF
TRBV7-3,NA,NA,TRBJ1-6,TGTGCCAGCAGCTTCGGACGGATCAATTCACCCCTCCACTTT,CASSFGRINSPLHF
TRBV20-1,NA,NA,TRBJ2-7,TGCAGTGCTAGAGGAGAACTCAGAAAAGACTTAAGATACGAGCAGTACTTC,CSARGELRKDLRYEQYF
TRBV7-3,few,NA,TRBJ2-1,TGTGCCAGCAGCTTAGGCGGGGAATGGTACAATGAGCAGTTCTTC,CASSLGGEWYNEQFF
TRBV7-9,NA,TRBD2,TRBJ2-3,TGTGCCAGCAGCTCGCCCGGACTAGCGGGAGGTCAGGAGCAGTATTTT,CASSSPGLAGGQEQYF
TRBV4-3,few,NA,TRBJ2-6,TGCGCCAGCAGCCAAGCGCACGGCGGGGCCAACGTCCTGACTTTC,CASSQAHGGANVLTF
TRBV12-3/TRBV12-4,NA,TRBD2,TRBJ2-7,TGTGCCAGCAGACTAGCGGGGGGGCCAACCTACGAGCAGTACTTC,CASRLAGGPTYEQYF
TRBV7-9,NA,NA,TRBJ1-2,TGTGCCAGCAGCCCTTCGCCTGGCTACACCTTC,CASSPSPGYTF
TRBV5-1,few,NA,TRBJ1-5,TGCGCCAGCAGCTTGGACCCGGGAGGCAATCAGCCCCAGCATTTT,CASSLDPGGNQPQHF
TRBV6-5,few,TRBD2,TRBJ2-7,TGTGCCAGCAGTTCCCAGACTAGCGGGGCCTACGAGCAGTACTTC,CASSSQTSGAYEQYF
TRBV24-1,NA,NA,TRBJ1-6,TGTGCCACCAGTGATGGAAGTAATTCACCCCTCCACTTT,CATSDGSNSPLHF
TRBV3-1,NA,NA,TRBJ2-7,TGTGCCAGCAGCCCCCGACAGGGAGGACAGTACTTC,CASSPRQGGQYF
TRBV6-5,NA,NA,TRBJ2-1,TGTGCCAGCAGTTACGACTCACTAAATGAGCAGTTCTTC,CASSYDSLNEQFF
TRBV12-3/TRBV12-4,NA,TRBD1,TRBJ2-5,TGTGCCACCATAGAGACAGGGGAAGAGACCCAGTACTTC,CATIETGEETQYF
TRBV7-9,NA,NA,TRBJ1-1,TGTGCCAGCAGCCCAACACCCACGGATTACCCTGAAGCTTTCTTT,CASSPTPTDYPEAFF
TRBV28,few,TRBD2,TRBJ2-1,TGTGCCACCCAACTAGCGGGAGTCTACAATGAGCAGTTCTTC,CATQLAGVYNEQFF
TRBV3-1,NA,NA,TRBJ1-4,TGTGCCAGCAGCCATCTTACTAATGAAAAACTGTTTTTT,CASSHLTNEKLFF
TRBV6-1,NA,TRBD1,TRBJ1-2,TGTGCCAGCAGTGAATGGTCCCCTTGGGACAGACCTTATGGCTACACCTTC,CASSEWSPWDRPYGYTF
TRBV12-3/TRBV12-4,few,NA,TRBJ2-7,TGTGCCAGCAGTTTCGTAAGAGACGAGCAGTACTTC,CASSFVRDEQYF
TRBV20-1,few,NA,TRBJ2-4,TGCAGTGCTGCCCGGTCCCCCGATGGCATTCAGTACTTC,CSAARSPDGIQYF
TRBV4-1,few,TRBD1,TRBJ2-3,TGCGCCAGCAGCCAGGTGGGACAGGTTGCAGATACGCAGTATTTT,CASSQVGQVADTQYF
TRBV12-3/TRBV12-4,few,TRBD2,TRBJ2-7,TGTGCCAGCAGTCAGCTAGCGGGAGTAGGTGAGCAGTACTTC,CASSQLAGVGEQYF
TRBV7-9,NA,TRBD2,TRBJ2-5,TGTGCCAGCAGCTTTGGTAGCGGGGGTCAAGAGACCCAGTACTTC,CASSFGSGGQETQYF
TRBV12-5,NA,NA,TRBJ1-4,TGTGCTAGTGGTTTTGGGGACACCGAGGGTGAAAAACTGTTTTTT,CASGFGDTEGEKLFF
TRBV6-2/TRBV6-3,once,NA,TRBJ2-5,TGTGCCACCACGAGGGGTCAAGAGACCCAGTACTTC,CATTRGQETQYF
TRBV5-6,few,TRBD1,TRBJ2-1,TGTGCCAGCAGGACAGGGGGATTCAATGAGCAGTTCTTC,CASRTGGFNEQFF
TRBV9,NA,TRBD2,TRBJ2-4,TGTGCCAGCAGCGTGGGCGGGAGCGGTAAAAACATTCAGTACTTC,CASSVGGSGKNIQYF
TRBV5-6,NA,NA,TRBJ2-5,TGTGCCAGCAGCTTTAATCTTCTAAGAACCCAGTACTTC,CASSFNLLRTQYF
TRBV12-3/TRBV12-4,NA,TRBD2,TRBJ2-5,TGTGCCAGCAGTTGGTTCCGGGGGGAAATCGGGGAGACCCAGTACTTC,CASSWFRGEIGETQYF
TRBV7-2,many,NA,TRBJ1-1,TGTGCCAGCAGCTTAGAAACTGAAGCTTTCTTT,CASSLETEAFF
TRBV28,NA,NA,TRBJ2-6,TGTGCCAGCAGTGACGGGCCCTACTCTGGGGCCAACGTCCTGACTTTC,CASSDGPYSGANVLTF
TRBV4-1,few,TRBD1,TRBJ2-1,TGCGCCAGCAGCCAAGTTCGTGCTCCAGGGGGATCCTACAATGAGCAGTTCTTC,CASSQVRAPGGSYNEQFF
TRBV20-1,NA,NA,TRBJ1-4,TGCAGTGCTCCAGGGCTGGGGAATGAAAAACTGTTTTTT,CSAPGLGNEKLFF
TRBV29-1,NA,TRBD1,TRBJ2-7,TGCAGCGTTGAGTTACCTGGGACAGGGGTTGCGGACGAGCAGTACTTC,CSVELPGTGVADEQYF
TRBV29-1,once,NA,TRBJ1-2,TGCGGCGTTGATGGCTACGAGGGCTACACCTTC,CGVDGYEGYTF
TRBV20-1,NA,NA,TRBJ1-6,TGCAGTGCTCCCACCGACAGTATCTATAATTCACCCCTCCACTTT,CSAPTDSIYNSPLHF
TRBV3-1,NA,NA,TRBJ2-1,TGTGCCAGCAGCCACTTTCCCCCAATTTACAATGAGCAGTTCTTC,CASSHFPPIYNEQFF
TRBV5-4,few,NA,TRBJ2-3,TGTGCCAGCAGCCCGGCCGGGAGCCCCCCAGATACGCAGTATTTT,CASSPAGSPPDTQYF
TRBV20-1,NA,TRBD1,TRBJ1-1,TGCAGTGCCCCGACAGGGGGCACTGAAGCTTTCTTT,CSAPTGGTEAFF
TRBV28,once,NA,TRBJ2-3,TGTGCCGGCAGTTCTTTGAATACGCAGTATTTT,CAGSSLNTQYF
TRBV7-2,NA,TRBD2,TRBJ2-5,TGTGCCAGCAGCCCTGCTTTCGGGAGGCCAAAAGAGACCCAGTACTTC,CASSPAFGRPKETQYF
TRBV7-2,few,TRBD2,TRBJ2-3,TGTGCCAGCAGCTTTTTAGGAGCGGGGGGCCTAGCCCCCACAGATACGCAGTATTTT,CASSFLGAGGLAPTDTQYF
TRBV29-1,few,TRBD2,TRBJ2-5,TGCAGCGTCCAGACTAGCGGACAAGAGACCCAGTACTTC,CSVQTSGQETQYF
TRBV3-1,NA,NA,TRBJ2-5,TGTGCCAGCAGCCAACCTGACGTGGTAGGGGAGACCCAGTACTTC,CASSQPDVVGETQYF
TRBV7-9,NA,NA,TRBJ2-5,TGTGCCAGCAGCTCCCATGACGACAGACAGCAAGAGACCCAGTACTTC,CASSSHDDRQQETQYF
TRBV28,NA,NA,TRBJ2-5,TGTGCCAGCAGTTTTACGGCCCCCGAGGGAGAGACCCAGTACTTC,CASSFTAPEGETQYF
TRBV27,many,NA,TRBJ2-1,TGTGCCAGCAGTTCCTATAGCTCCTACAATGAGCAGTTCTTC,CASSSYSSYNEQFF